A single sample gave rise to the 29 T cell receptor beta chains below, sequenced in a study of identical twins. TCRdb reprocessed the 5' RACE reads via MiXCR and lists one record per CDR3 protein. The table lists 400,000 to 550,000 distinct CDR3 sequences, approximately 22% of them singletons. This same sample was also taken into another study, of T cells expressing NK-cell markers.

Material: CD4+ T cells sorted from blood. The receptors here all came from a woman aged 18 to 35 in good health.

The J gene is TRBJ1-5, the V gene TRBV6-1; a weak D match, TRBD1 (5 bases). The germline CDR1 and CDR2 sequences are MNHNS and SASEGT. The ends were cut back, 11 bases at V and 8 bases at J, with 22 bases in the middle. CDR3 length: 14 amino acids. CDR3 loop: CAPRKGEGRKPQHF. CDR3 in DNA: TGTGCCCCCAGAAAAGGGGAGGGGCGGAAGCCCCAGCATTTT.

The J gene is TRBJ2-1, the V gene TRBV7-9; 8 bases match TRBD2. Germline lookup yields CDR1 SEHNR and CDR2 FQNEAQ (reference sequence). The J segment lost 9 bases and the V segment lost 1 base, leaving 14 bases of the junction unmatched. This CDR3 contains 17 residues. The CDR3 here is CASSLVYAGGHNSEQFF. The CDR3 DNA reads TGTGCCAGCAGCTTAGTGTACGCGGGGGGCCATAACAGTGAGCAGTTCTTC. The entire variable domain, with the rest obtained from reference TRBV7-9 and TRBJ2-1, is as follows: DTGVSQNPRHKITKRGQNVTFRCDPISEHNRLYWYRQTLGQGPEFLTYFQNEAQLEKSRLLSDRFSAERPKGSFSTLEIQRTEQGDSAMYLCASSLVYAGGHNSEQFFGPGTRLTVL.

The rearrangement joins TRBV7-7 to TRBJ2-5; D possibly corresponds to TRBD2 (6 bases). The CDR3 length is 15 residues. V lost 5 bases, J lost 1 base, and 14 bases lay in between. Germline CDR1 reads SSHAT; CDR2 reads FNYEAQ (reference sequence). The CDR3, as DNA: TGTGCCAGCAGCCCCGCTCGGGGGTCCCAAGAGACCCAGTACTTC. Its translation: CASSPARGSQETQYF.

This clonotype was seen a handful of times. The CDR3, as DNA: TGTGCCAGCAGTTCGCTAGCATATAGCAATCAGCCCCAGCATTTT. It yields the protein CASSSLAYSNQPQHF. The rearrangement uses TRBV12-3 or TRBV12-4 and TRBJ1-5; no reliable D call. V lost 4 bases and J 0 bases, leaving 10 bases between the germline ends. The CDR3 is 15 amino acids.

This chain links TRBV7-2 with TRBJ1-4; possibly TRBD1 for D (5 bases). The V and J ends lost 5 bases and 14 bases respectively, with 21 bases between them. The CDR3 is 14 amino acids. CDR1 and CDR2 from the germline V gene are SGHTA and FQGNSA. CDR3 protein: CASSQPSSGGRLFF. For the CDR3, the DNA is TGTGCCAGCAGCCAGCCTTCAAGCGGGGGACGGCTGTTTTTT.

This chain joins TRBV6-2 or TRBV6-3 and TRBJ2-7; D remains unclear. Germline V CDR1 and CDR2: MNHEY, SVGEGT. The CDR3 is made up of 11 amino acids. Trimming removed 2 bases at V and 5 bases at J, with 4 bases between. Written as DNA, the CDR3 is TGTGCCAGCAGTTACATCCACGAGCAGTACTTC. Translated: CASSYIHEQYF.

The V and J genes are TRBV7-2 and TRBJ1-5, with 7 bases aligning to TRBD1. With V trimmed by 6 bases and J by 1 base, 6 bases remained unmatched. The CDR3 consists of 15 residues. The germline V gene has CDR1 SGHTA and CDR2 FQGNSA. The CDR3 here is CASSRDSRSNQPQHF. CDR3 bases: TGTGCCAGCAGTAGGGACAGCAGGAGCAATCAGCCCCAGCATTTT.

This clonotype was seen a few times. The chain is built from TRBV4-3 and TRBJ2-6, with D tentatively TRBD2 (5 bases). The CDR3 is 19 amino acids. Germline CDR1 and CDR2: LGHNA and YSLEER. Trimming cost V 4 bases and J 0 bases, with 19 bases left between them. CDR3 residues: CASSPKPVMGASGANVLTF. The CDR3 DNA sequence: TGCGCCAGCAGCCCGAAACCAGTAATGGGAGCCTCTGGGGCCAACGTCCTGACTTTC.

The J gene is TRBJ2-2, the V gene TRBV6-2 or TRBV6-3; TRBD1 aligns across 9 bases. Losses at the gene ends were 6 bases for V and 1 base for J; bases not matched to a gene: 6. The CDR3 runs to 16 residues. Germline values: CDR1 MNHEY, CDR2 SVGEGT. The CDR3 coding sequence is TGTGCCAGCAGGCCTTCGGGACAGGGGAACACCGGGGAGCTGTTTTTT. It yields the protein CASRPSGQGNTGELFF.

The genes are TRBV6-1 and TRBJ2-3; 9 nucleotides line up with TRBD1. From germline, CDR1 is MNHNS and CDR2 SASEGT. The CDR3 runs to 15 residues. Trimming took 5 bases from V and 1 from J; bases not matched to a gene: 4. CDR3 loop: CASSINRGRTDTQYF. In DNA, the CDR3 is TGTGCCAGCAGTATCAACAGGGGGCGCACAGATACGCAGTATTTT.

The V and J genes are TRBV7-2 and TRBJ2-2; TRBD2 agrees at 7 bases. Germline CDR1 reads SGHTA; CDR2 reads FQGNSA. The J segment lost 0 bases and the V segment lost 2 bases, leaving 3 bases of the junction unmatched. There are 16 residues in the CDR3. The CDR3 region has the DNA TGTGCCAGCAGCTTAAAGGGACTAACGAACACCGGGGAGCTGTTTTTT. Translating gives CASSLKGLTNTGELFF.

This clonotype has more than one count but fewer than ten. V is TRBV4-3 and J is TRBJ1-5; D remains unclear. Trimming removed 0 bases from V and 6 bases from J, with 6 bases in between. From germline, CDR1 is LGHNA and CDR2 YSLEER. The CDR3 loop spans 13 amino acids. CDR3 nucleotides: TGCGCCAGCAGCCAAGAACCCGGTCAGCCCCAGCATTTT. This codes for CASSQEPGQPQHF.

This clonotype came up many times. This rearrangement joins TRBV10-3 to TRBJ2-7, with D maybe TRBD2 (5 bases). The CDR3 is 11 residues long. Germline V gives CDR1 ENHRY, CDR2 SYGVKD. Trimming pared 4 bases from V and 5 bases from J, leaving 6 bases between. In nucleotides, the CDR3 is TGTGCCATCAGTGCGAGGGACGAGCAGTACTTC. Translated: CAISARDEQYF.

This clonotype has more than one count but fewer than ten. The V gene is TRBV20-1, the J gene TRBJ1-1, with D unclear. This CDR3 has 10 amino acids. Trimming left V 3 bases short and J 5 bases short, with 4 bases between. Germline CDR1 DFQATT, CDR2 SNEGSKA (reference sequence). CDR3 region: CSASRTEAFF. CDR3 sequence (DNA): TGCAGTGCTAGTAGGACTGAAGCTTTCTTT.

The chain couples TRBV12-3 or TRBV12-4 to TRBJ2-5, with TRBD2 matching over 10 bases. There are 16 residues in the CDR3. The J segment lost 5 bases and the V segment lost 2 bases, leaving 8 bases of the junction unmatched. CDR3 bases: TGTGCCAGCAGTTTATGGCTAGCGGGGGCCGAGGAGACCCAGTACTTC. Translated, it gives CASSLWLAGAEETQYF.

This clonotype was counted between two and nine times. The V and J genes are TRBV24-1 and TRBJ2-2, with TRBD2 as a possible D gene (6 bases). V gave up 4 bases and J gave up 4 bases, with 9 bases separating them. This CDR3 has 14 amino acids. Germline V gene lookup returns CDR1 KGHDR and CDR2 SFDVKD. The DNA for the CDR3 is TGTGCCACCAGTGAAGGAGGGCGCACCGGGGAGCTGTTTTTT. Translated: CATSEGGRTGELFF.

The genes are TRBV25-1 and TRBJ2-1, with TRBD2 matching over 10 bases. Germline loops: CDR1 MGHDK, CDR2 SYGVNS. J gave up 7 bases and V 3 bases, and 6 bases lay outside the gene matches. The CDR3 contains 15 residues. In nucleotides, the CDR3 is TGTGCCAGCAGTGAGTCTAGCGGGAGTCGAAATGAGCAGTTCTTC. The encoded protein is CASSESSGSRNEQFF.

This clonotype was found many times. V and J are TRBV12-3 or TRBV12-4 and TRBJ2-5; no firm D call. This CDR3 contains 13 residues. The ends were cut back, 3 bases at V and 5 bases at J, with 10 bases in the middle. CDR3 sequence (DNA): TGTGCCAGCAGTTTGCTAGTAAGGGAGACCCAGTACTTC. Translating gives CASSLLVRETQYF.

The CDR3 loop is CSVATDGSTEAFF. The CDR3 bases are TGCAGCGTTGCGACAGATGGGAGCACTGAAGCTTTCTTT. The chain uses TRBV29-1 and TRBJ1-1, with D possibly matching TRBD1 (5 bases). This CDR3 has 13 residues. The germline CDR1 and CDR2 sequences are SQVTM and ANQGSEA. Deletions cut 4 bases from V and 4 bases from J, with 13 bases between.

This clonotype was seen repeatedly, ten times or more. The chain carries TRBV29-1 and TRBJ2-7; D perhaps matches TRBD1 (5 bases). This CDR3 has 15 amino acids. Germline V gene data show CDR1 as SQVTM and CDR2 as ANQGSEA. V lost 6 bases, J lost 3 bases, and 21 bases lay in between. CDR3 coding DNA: TGCAGCGTGGAGACCCTTAGGGGCCGCGTCTACGAGCAGTACTTC. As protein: CSVETLRGRVYEQYF.

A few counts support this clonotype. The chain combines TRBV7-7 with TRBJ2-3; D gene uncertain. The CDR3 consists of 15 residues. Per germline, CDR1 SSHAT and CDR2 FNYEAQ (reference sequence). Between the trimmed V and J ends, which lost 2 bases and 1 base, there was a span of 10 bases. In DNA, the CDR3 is TGTGCCAGCAGCTTATCTCCCCCGGGCACAGATACGCAGTATTTT. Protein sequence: CASSLSPPGTDTQYF.

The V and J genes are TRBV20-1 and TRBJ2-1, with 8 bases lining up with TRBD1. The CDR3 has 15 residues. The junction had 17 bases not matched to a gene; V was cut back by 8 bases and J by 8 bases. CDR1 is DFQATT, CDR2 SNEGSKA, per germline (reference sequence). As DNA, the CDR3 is TGCAGTTGCGTTTATCTCCAGGGGGCTGGCGATGAGCAGTTCTTC. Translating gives CSCVYLQGAGDEQFF.

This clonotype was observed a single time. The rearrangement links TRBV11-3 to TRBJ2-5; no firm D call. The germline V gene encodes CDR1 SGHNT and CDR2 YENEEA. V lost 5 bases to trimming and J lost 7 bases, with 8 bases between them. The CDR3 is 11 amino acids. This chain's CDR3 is CASSNHGTQYF. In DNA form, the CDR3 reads TGTGCCAGCAGCAACCACGGGACCCAGTACTTC.

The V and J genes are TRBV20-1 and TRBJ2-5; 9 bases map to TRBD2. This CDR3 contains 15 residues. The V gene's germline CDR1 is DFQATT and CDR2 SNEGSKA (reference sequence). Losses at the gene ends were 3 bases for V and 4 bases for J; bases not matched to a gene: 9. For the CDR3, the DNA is TGCAGTGCTAGCCTCGTGACTAGCGGACCAGAGACCCAGTACTTC. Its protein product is CSASLVTSGPETQYF.

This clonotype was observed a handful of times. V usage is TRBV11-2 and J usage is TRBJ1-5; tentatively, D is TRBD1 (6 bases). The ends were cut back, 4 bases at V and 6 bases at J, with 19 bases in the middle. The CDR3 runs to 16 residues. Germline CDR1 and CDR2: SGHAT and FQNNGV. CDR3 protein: CASSSTVGGAGQPQHF. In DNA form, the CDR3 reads TGTGCCAGCAGCTCTACAGTCGGGGGCGCGGGTCAGCCCCAGCATTTT.

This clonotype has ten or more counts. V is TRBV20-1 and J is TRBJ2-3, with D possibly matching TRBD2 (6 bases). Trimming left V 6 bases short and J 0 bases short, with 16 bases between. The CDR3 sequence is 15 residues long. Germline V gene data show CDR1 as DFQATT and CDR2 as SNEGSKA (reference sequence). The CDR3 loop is CSAPTWGVSTDTQYF. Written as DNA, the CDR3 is TGCAGTGCCCCCACCTGGGGGGTTAGCACAGATACGCAGTATTTT.

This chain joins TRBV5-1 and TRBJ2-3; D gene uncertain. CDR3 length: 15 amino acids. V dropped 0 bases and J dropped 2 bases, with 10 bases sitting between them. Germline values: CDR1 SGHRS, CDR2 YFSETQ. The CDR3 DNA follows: TGCGCCAGCAGCTTGGGTGGCTGGGACACAGATACGCAGTATTTT. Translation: CASSLGGWDTDTQYF.

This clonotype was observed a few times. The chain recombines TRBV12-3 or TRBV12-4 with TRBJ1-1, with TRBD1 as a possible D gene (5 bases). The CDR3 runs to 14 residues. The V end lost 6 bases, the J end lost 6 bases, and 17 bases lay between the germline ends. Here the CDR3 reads CASSWTPDDPEAFF. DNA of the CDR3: TGTGCCAGCAGCTGGACACCCGATGATCCTGAAGCTTTCTTT.

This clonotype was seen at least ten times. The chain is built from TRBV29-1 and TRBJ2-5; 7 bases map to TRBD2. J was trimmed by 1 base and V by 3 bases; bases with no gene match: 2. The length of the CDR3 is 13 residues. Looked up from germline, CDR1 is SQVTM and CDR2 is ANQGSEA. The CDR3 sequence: CSVEREIQETQYF. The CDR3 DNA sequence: TGCAGCGTTGAGCGGGAGATCCAAGAGACCCAGTACTTC.